This TCR beta chain was captured by sequencing in a study of T cells in localized non-small cell lung cancer. Study-wide points: The appearance of a median roughly 53 of the top 100 tumor clones was seen in adjacent lung.

Assay used: immunoSEQ multiplex PCR; TCRdb lists only in-frame clones, some missing. The sample yields about 78,000 clones, 84% seen once. V was cut by 4 bases and J by 5 bases, with 17 bases left in between. The CDR3 has 15 amino acids. The germline gives CDR1 MDHEN, CDR2 SYDVKM. On this clone: Antigen specificity is unknown.

This clonotype was obtained from a man aged 40 to 75 with stage I lung adenocarcinoma. The chain recombines TRBV28 with TRBJ2-5, with D possibly matching TRBD2 (6 bases). The sample here was peripheral blood, taken before any cancer treatment. The CDR3 DNA reads as TGTGCCAGCAGTTATAAGGGGCGGGATTGGGAGACCCAGTACTTC. It specifies CASSYKGRDWETQYF. The full variable domain, completed using reference TRBV28 and TRBJ2-5, is DVKVTQSSRYLVKRTGEKVFLECVQDMDHENMFWYRQDPGLGLRLIYFSYDVKMKEKGDIPEGYSVSREKKERFSLILESASTNQTSMYLCASSYKGRDWETQYFGPGTRLLVL.